The T cell receptor beta chain described here comes from a study of blood T cell repertoires in COVID-19 (dated by TCRdb to about 2020). Broadly, across the study: The collaborator samples originated in the United States, Italy and Spain and spanned the acute and convalescent phases of COVID-19. The sample metadata nearly always contained a de-identified subject ID, COVID-19 status, age in years and sex. The repertoires were released in a freely available public database intended as a resource for research on the immune response to SARS-CoV-2. Subjects who had been exposed to COVID-19, were actively infected with it, or had recovered from it provided the deeply sampled blood TCRbeta repertoires that made up the dataset. Samples were obtained from the ongoing ImmuneRACE study (first 160 participants) and from over 1,000 subjects provided by 6 global collaborators. Where available, HLA class I and class II types were obtained from metadata supplied by the sample provider rather than from assay-based typing. The prospective study material was composed of cDNA or gDNA derived from T cells, B-cell-depleted T cells, or PBMCs. What the authors observed across the whole study: The amount of clinical and demographic metadata varied by source and participant and was provided uncurated.

The immunoSEQ Assay, a bias-controlled multiplex PCR, was used to amplify TCRbeta CDR3 regions from genomic DNA. Per the original workflow: The number of nucleated cells in each sample was estimated from the amplification of reference gene primers within the assay. To quantify the absolute abundance of each unique TCRbeta CDR3 rearrangement, sequence reads were collapsed and filtered. For each sample, productive Simpson clonality was calculated by taking the square root of Simpson's diversity index across productive rearrangements. TCRdb obtained this table from immuneACCESS and retained in-frame rearrangements with V and J assigned. These tables miss some clones; where compared with another copy, unresolved V genes account for less than half of the shortfall, and the remainder is unexplained. Clonal size and the V and J genes are those of that table, whereas D and trimming came from the DNA. The sample has 270,000 or so clones on record, just under 90% of them singletons. The biggest ten clones account for 11% of the sample.

One collaborating source in Seattle enrolled patients during active infection and followed them longitudinally through the course of disease. The collaborating institutions used their own protocols to collect whole blood in K2EDTA tubes. For TCRbeta analysis, collaborator samples were shipped as frozen whole blood, as isolated PBMCs, or as DNA extracted from either sample type. The V and J ends are trimmed by 10 bases and 6 bases, leaving 25 bases between them. The CDR3 runs 16 amino acids, cysteine and phenylalanine included. The kept DNA is CDR3 alone, 48 bases in frame from the first base. Per the germline V gene (reference sequence), LNHDA is the CDR1 and SQIVND is the CDR2. On this clone: Which antigen it targets is not known. Within one base of it there is no much larger clone, and no base qualities were kept.

The chain couples TRBV19 to TRBJ2-4; TRBD1 is a possible D gene, resting on 6 matching bases. The receptor's source is a woman between 25 and 40 years old with COVID-19, enrolled during active disease. Sequencing was carried out using peripheral blood. The encoded CDR3 is CATTTLGAGDLNIQYF. The DNA sequence is TGTGCCACCACAACCCTGGGGGCAGGGGACCTAAACATTCAGTACTTC.